The clone carrying this T cell receptor (beta chain) appeared a few times. Using a J-beta primer mix together with a sample-barcoded 5' primer, a second PCR was run for roughly 6 to 12 cycles. A single record per CDR3 protein comes from TCRdb applying MiXCR to the 5' RACE reads. The repertoire holds some 710,000 distinct CDR3 sequences, with about 45% as singletons. This sample was taken from a study of blood T cells in healthy people across ages. The germline CDR1 and CDR2 sequences are SQVTM and ANQGSEA. This CDR3 is 14 amino acids long. The V gene end was trimmed by 2 bases and the J gene end by 6 bases; junction bases not matched to a gene: 8.

The chain uses TRBV29-1 and TRBJ1-2; 8 bases are a match to TRBD1. The sequence was collected from a man older than 75 in good health. The source material was blood. CDR3 region: CSVERGQGSNGYTF. The CDR3 nucleotides are TGCAGCGTTGAAAGAGGACAGGGTTCGAATGGCTACACCTTC.